Included here is one T cell receptor beta chain sequence, with context. These data originate in a study of technical replicates of blood from several donors. TCRdb's table, derived via immunoSEQ multiplex PCR, lists solely in-frame clones and lacks some. The sample lists 60,000 to 70,000 clones, 95% to 98% seen once, with around 0.15% in the top ten. Input material: T cells isolated from PBMCs. This sequence originates from a human donor in good health.

The CDR3: CASSVGGGLNTDTQYF. The CDR3 nucleotides read TGTGCCAGCAGCGTAGGCGGGGGGCTGAACACAGATACGCAGTATTTT. The chain links TRBV9 to TRBJ2-3, with 8 bases aligning to TRBD2. Unmatched junction bases numbered 5, after V lost 0 bases and J lost 2 bases. The CDR3 consists of 16 residues. Germline lookup yields CDR1 SGDLS and CDR2 YYNGEE.